These 10 T cell receptor beta chains share one sample of origin, sequenced in a study of blood T cell repertoires in COVID-19. Sequenced by immunoSEQ multiplex PCR; TCRdb stores in-frame clones only, minus some. The table records roughly 210,000 clones, around 86% of them present only once. Sequenced input: PBMCs or T cells enriched from blood (not recorded which). All receptors derive from a man aged 30 to 39 in a cohort exposed to, infected with or recovered from COVID-19 (not recorded which).

The V and J genes are TRBV20-1 and TRBJ2-3; 10 bases are shared with TRBD2. This CDR3 has 15 amino acids. The germline V gene has CDR1 DFQATT and CDR2 SNEGSKA (reference sequence). V was pared by 3 bases and J by 2 bases, with 5 bases of the junction left unmatched. The DNA of the CDR3 is TGCAGTGCTAGTACCGGGACTAGCGTCACAGATACGCAGTATTTT. Translating gives CSASTGTSVTDTQYF.

V gene TRBV6-5 combines with J gene TRBJ2-7; 7 positions agree with TRBD1. This CDR3 has 14 amino acids. The V gene end was trimmed by 2 bases and the J gene end by 5 bases; junction bases not matched to a gene: 6. Germline V gives CDR1 MNHEY, CDR2 SVGAGI. The CDR3 loop reads CASSYRQGWNEQYF. CDR3 nucleotide sequence: TGTGCCAGCAGTTACCGACAGGGATGGAACGAGCAGTACTTC.

This chain uses TRBV19 with TRBJ2-7, with TRBD2 as a possible D gene (6 bases). The CDR3 loop spans 17 amino acids. The germline CDR1 and CDR2 sequences are LNHDA and SQIVND (reference sequence). Trimming pared 6 bases from V and 6 bases from J, leaving 27 bases between. DNA of the CDR3: TGTGCCAGTAGCCCGCCGGGCGGACTAAGCGAATGTTGCGAGCAGTACTTC. It codes for CASSPPGGLSECCEQYF.

The CDR3 loop is CASGLTGAQETQYF. CDR3 bases: TGTGCTAGTGGTTTAACAGGGGCCCAAGAGACCCAGTACTTC. V is TRBV12-5 and J is TRBJ2-5, with 7 bases matching TRBD1. This CDR3 has 14 residues. CDR1 LGHNT and CDR2 FRNRAP come from the germline V gene. V shed 3 bases and J 1 base; nucleotides not matched to a gene: 2.

The rearrangement joins TRBV10-3 to TRBJ2-1; TRBD1 agrees at 8 bases. The CDR3 runs 15 residues. Germline values: CDR1 ENHRY, CDR2 SYGVKD. With V trimmed by 5 bases and J by 8 bases, 11 bases remained unmatched. This chain's CDR3 is CAISRETGAVDEQFF. CDR3 sequence (DNA): TGTGCCATCAGTAGGGAGACAGGGGCGGTCGATGAGCAGTTCTTC.

This chain connects TRBV28 to TRBJ2-5; no clear D gene. The CDR3 length is 12 residues. V was shortened by 7 bases and J by 5 bases, with 11 bases between the two germline ends. Germline V gene sequence: CDR1 MDHEN, CDR2 SYDVKM. The CDR3 sequence is CASKGPGETQYF. CDR3 sequence (DNA): TGTGCCAGCAAAGGCCCCGGGGAGACCCAGTACTTC.

V and J are TRBV15 and TRBJ2-7, with 7 bases fitting TRBD2. The CDR3 runs 17 residues. V lost 1 base to trimming and J lost 0 bases; unmatched junction nucleotides: 9. Germline V CDR1 and CDR2: LNHNV, YYDKDF (reference sequence). The DNA of the CDR3 is TGTGCCACCAGCAGAGCCTTTCAAGCGGGGAGCTCCTACGAGCAGTACTTC. It is translated as CATSRAFQAGSSYEQYF.

The genes are TRBV7-9 and TRBJ2-5, with D maybe TRBD2 (6 bases). In germline, CDR1 is SEHNR, CDR2 FQNEAQ (reference sequence). V was shortened by 5 bases and J by 3 bases, with 19 bases between the two germline ends. This CDR3 contains 16 residues. CDR3 coding DNA: TGTGCCAGCAGCCTTCTAAGGGCGGGACCTAAAGAGACCCAGTACTTC. Protein: CASSLLRAGPKETQYF.

The chain combines TRBV27 with TRBJ2-7; no firm D call. Trimming removed 5 bases at V and 6 bases at J, with 8 bases between. Germline V gives CDR1 MNHEY, CDR2 SMNVEV (reference sequence). The CDR3 totals 11 residues. In DNA, the CDR3 is TGTGCCAGCAGTGATCGGGTCGAGCAGTACTTC. It yields the protein CASSDRVEQYF.

This rearrangement joins TRBV4-3 to TRBJ2-1; D is unclear. This CDR3 is 15 amino acids long. Trimming removed 2 bases at V and 0 bases at J, with 8 bases between. In germline, CDR1 is LGHNA, CDR2 YSLEER. The CDR3 sequence is CASSQHLSSYNEQFF. The CDR3 DNA reads as TGCGCCAGCAGCCAACACTTGAGCTCCTACAATGAGCAGTTCTTC.